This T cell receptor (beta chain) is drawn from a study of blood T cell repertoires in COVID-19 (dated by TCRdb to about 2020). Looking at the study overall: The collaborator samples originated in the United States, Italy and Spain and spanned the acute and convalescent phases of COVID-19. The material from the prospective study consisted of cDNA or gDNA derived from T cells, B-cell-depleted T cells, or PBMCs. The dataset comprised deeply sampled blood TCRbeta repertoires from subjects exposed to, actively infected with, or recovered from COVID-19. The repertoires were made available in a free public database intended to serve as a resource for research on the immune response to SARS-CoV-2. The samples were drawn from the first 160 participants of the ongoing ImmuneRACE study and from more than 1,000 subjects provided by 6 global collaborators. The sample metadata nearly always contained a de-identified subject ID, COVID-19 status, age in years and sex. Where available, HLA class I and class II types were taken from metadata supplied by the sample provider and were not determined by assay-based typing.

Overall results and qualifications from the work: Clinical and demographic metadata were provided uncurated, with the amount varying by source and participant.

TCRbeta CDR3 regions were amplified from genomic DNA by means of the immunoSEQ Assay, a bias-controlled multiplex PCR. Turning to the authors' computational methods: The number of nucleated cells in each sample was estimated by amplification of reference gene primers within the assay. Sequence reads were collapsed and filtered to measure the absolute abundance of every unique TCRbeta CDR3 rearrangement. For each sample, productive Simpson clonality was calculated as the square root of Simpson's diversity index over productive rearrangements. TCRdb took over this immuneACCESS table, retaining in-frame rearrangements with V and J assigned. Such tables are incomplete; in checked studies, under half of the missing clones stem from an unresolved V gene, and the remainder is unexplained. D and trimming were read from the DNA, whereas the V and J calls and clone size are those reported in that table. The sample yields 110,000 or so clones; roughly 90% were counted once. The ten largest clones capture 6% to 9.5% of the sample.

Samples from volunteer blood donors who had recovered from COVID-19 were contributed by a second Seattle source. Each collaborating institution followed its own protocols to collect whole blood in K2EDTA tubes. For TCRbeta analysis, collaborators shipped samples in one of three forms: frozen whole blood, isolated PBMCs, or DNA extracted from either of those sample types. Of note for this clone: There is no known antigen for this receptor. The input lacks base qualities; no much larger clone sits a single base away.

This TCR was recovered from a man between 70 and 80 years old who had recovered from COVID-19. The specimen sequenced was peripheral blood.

At the DNA level, the sequence is TGTGCCAGCAGTTTTATAGCGGGGGAGCAGTTCTTC. It is translated as CASSFIAGEQFF. Recombination connected TRBV28 to TRBJ2-1; 8 central bases correspond to TRBD2. The CDR3 spans 12 residues, from the cysteine through the phenylalanine. Only CDR3 DNA is held: 36 bases, read in frame from base 1. The germline V gene specifies MDHEN as CDR1 and SYDVKM as CDR2. Unmatched junction bases come to 2, with V trimmed by 3 bases and J by 10 bases.